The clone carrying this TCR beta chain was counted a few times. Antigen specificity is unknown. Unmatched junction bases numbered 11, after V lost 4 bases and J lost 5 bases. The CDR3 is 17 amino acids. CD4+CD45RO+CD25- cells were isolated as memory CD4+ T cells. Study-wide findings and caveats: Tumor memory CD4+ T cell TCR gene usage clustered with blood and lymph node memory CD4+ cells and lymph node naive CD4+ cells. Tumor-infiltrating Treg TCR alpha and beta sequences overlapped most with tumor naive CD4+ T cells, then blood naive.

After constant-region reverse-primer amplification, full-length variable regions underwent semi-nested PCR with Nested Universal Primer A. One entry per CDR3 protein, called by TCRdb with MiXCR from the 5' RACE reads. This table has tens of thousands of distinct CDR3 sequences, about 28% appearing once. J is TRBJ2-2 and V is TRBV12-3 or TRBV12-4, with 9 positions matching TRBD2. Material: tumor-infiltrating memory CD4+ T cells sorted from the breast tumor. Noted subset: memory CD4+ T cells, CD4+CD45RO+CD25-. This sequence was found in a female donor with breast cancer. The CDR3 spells CASSYKTSGQQTGELFF. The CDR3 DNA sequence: TGTGCCAGCAGTTATAAGACTAGCGGACAACAGACCGGGGAGCTGTTTTTT.